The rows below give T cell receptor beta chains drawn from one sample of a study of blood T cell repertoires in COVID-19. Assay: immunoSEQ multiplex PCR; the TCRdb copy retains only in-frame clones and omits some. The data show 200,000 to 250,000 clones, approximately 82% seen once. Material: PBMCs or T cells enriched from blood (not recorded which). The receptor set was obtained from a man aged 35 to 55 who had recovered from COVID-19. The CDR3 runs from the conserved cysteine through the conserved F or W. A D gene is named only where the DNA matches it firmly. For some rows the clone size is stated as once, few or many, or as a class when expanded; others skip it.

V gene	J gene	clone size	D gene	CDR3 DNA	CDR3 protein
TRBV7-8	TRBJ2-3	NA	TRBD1	TGTGCCAGCAGCTTCCTTATCTGGGACAGGGAGGATTTT	CASSFLIWDREDF
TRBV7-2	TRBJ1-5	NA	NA	TGTGCCAGCAGCTTAATTGGAAGGGGCGCTAGCAATCAGCCCCAGCATTTT	CASSLIGRGASNQPQHF
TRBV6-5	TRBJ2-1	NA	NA	TGTGCCAGCAGTTACCGTGGAGGTGAGCAGTTCTTC	CASSYRGGEQFF
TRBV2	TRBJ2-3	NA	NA	TGTGCCAGCCGAGATACGCAGTATTTT	CASRDTQYF
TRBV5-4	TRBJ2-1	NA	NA	TGTGCCAGCAGCTTGGAGGCGACTAATTATGAGCAGTTCTTC	CASSLEATNYEQFF
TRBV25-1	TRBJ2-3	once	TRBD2	TGTGCCAGCAGTGAACTTAGCGGGGGGAAGGATACGCAGTATTTT	CASSELSGGKDTQYF
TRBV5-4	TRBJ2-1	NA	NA	TGTGCCAGCAGCCTATCCTACAATGAGCAGTTCTTC	CASSLSYNEQFF
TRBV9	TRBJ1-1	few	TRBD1	TGTGCCAGCAGCGTAGCCCCGACAGGGACTACTGAAGCTTTCTTT	CASSVAPTGTTEAFF
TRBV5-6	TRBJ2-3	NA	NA	TGTGCCAGCAGCCCCGATCGGGGAGCTAGCACAGATACGCAGTATTTT	CASSPDRGASTDTQYF
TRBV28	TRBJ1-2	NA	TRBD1	TGTGCCAGCAGTTGGCCGGGACAGGGGGCAAGTGGCTACACCTTC	CASSWPGQGASGYTF
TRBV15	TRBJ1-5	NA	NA	TGTGCCACCAGCAGAGTTGCGGAGCCCCAGCATTTT	CATSRVAEPQHF
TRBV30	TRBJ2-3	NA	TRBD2	TGTGCCTCGTCGGGGGGTGGCGCAGATACGCAGTATTTT	CASSGGGADTQYF
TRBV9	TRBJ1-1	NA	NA	TGTGCCAGCAGCGCCGTTCCGACAATAGGGGCTGAAGCTTTCTTT	CASSAVPTIGAEAFF
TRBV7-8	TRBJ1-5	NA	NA	TGTGCCAGCAGCCAAGGGGCGCTTCATCAGCCCCAGCATTTT	CASSQGALHQPQHF
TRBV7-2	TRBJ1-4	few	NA	TGTGCCAGCAGCCAGGGGCTCCTAGAGGGAAAACTGTTTTTT	CASSQGLLEGKLFF
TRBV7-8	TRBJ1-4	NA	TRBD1	TGTGCCAGCAGCCGGGACAGACGAGCAACTAATGAAAAACTGTTTTTT	CASSRDRRATNEKLFF
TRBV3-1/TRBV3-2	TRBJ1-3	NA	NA	TGTGCCAGCAGCCCGTCTCATGGCTCGGGAAACACCATATATTTT	CASSPSHGSGNTIYF
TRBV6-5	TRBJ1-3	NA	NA	TGTGCCAGCAGTTACTCGGGGGGAGCTGGAAACACCATATATTTT	CASSYSGGAGNTIYF
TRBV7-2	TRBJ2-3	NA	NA	TGTGCCAGCAGCTTAGACAGGGCCACAGATACGCAGTATTTT	CASSLDRATDTQYF
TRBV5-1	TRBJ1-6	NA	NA	TGCGCCCACAGGAGGAGGGGTTTTGATAATTCACCCCTCCACTTT	CAHRRRGFDNSPLHF
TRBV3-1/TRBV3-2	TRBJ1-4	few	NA	TGTGCCAGCAGCCAACCTCCTAGGCTCGGCAGCGAAAAACTGTTTTTT	CASSQPPRLGSEKLFF
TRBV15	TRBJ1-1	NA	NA	TGTGCCACCAGCAGAGATAGGGGGGGCACGAACACTGAAGCTTTCTTT	CATSRDRGGTNTEAFF
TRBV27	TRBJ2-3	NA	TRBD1	TGTGCCAGCAGTATATACAGGGGCCCCACAGATACGCAGTATTTT	CASSIYRGPTDTQYF
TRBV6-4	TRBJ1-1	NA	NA	TGTGCCAGCAGTACTTCCATGAACACTGAAGCTTTCTTT	CASSTSMNTEAFF
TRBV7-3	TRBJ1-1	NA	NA	TGTGCCAGCAGCCCAGGGCCTAACACTGAAGCTTTCTTT	CASSPGPNTEAFF
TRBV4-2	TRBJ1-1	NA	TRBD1	TGTGCCAGCAGTTCAGGGGGTAACACTGAAGCTTTCTTT	CASSSGGNTEAFF
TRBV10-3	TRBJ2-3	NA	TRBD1	TGTGCCATCGGCCGACAGGGGGCCGCAGATACGCAGTATTTT	CAIGRQGAADTQYF
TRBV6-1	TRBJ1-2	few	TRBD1	TGTGCCAGCAGTGAAACAGGGGCTACTAACTATGGCTACACCTTC	CASSETGATNYGYTF
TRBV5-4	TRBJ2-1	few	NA	TGTGCCAGCAGCCTAGGACAGTACAATGAGCAGTTCTTC	CASSLGQYNEQFF
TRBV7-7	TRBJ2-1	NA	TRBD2	TGTGCCAGCAGCTTAACCTCGGGAGGAAACAATGAGCAGTTCTTC	CASSLTSGGNNEQFF
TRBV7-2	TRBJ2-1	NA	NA	TGTGCCAGCAGCTTAGTTTCGGACAGCTACAATGAGCAGTTCTTC	CASSLVSDSYNEQFF
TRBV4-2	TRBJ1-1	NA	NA	TGTGCCAGCAGCCAGATTGGCCGGGCGAGGGGGACTGAAGCTTTCTTT	CASSQIGRARGTEAFF
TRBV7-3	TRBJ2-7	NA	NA	TGTGCCAGCAGCCGCCGGGACGGGAGCGAGCAGTACTTC	CASSRRDGSEQYF
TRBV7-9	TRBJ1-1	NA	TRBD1	TGTGCCAGCAGCAAAACAGGGGGAGGAACTGAAGCTTTCTTT	CASSKTGGGTEAFF
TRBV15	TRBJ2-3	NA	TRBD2	TGTGCCACCAGCGAGGCTAGCGGGGGAGGAGATACGCAGTATTTT	CATSEASGGGDTQYF
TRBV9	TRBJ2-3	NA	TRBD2	TGTGCCAGCAGCGTGGGCGGGAGTCGAACAGATACGCAGTATTTT	CASSVGGSRTDTQYF
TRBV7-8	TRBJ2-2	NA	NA	TGTGCCAGCAGCTCCCCGGGACTCGCGAACACCGGGGAGCTGTTTTTT	CASSSPGLANTGELFF
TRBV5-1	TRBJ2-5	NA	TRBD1	TGCGCCAGCAGCTTGGCCGGGACAGGGCCGTGGGAGACCCAGTACTTC	CASSLAGTGPWETQYF
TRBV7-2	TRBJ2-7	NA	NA	TGTGCCAGCAGCTTGGGGAGTCCCTACGAGCAGTACTTC	CASSLGSPYEQYF
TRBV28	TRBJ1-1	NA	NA	TGTGCCAGCAGTTTACGACAGAACACTGAAGCTTTCTTT	CASSLRQNTEAFF
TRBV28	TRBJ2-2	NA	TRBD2	TGTGCCAGCAGTCCAGGGACTAGCGGGAGACTGTCCGGGGAGCTGTTTTTT	CASSPGTSGRLSGELFF
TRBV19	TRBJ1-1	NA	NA	TGTGCCAGTAGTCTCCCCGCAGGGAACACTGAAGCTTTCTTT	CASSLPAGNTEAFF
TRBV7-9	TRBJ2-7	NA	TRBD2	TGTGCCAGCAGCCACAAACGGGCTGGGGGGGGTTACGAGCAGTACTTC	CASSHKRAGGGYEQYF
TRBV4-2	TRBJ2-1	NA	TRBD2	TGTGCCAGCAGCCAAGTGCCTAGCGGGGGGACTCGGGAGTTCTTC	CASSQVPSGGTREFF
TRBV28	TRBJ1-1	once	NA	TGTGCCAGCAGTTTGCGGAACACTGAAGCTTTCTTT	CASSLRNTEAFF
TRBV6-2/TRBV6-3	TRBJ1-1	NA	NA	TGTGCCAGCAGTTACACTACGACAGAGCATAGGACTGAAGCTTTCTTT	CASSYTTTEHRTEAFF
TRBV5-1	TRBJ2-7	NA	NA	TGCGCCAGCAGCTTTGGCGGATACGAGCAGTACTTC	CASSFGGYEQYF
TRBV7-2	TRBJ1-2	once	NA	TGTGCCAGCAGCATGGAGGGGCCACCAAAACCCACCTTCTTC	CASSMEGPPKPTFF
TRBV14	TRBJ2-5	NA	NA	TGTGCCAGCAGCCATTCAGGAGAGACCCAGTACTTC	CASSHSGETQYF
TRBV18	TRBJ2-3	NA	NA	TGTGCCAGCTCACCCGCGGTGAGCACAGATACGCAGTATTTT	CASSPAVSTDTQYF
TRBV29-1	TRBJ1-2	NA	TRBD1	TGCAGCGCTACGGACAGGAACTATGGCTACACCTTC	CSATDRNYGYTF
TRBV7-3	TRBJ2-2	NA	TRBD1	TGTGCCAGCAGCCTTACCCGAGCCGGGACAGGGGCGCGATCCGGGGAGCTGTTTTTT	CASSLTRAGTGARSGELFF
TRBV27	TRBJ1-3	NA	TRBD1	TGTGCCAGCAGTTCAACAGGGGGCAGCGACACCATATATTTT	CASSSTGGSDTIYF
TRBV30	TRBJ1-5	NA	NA	TGTGCCTGGAGCGTTCCCCCCCGGGGGAGCGCCCAGCATTTT	CAWSVPPRGSAQHF
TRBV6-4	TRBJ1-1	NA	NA	TGTGCCAACGTCCGGGGAATGGGCACTGAAGCTTTCTTT	CANVRGMGTEAFF
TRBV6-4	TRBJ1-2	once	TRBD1	TGTGCCAGCAGTCGGACAGGTGACGCCTATGGCTACACCTTC	CASSRTGDAYGYTF
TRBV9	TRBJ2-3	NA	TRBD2	TGTGCCAGCAGCGTAGTCTTCGGGGGGGCCACAGATACGCAGTATTTT	CASSVVFGGATDTQYF